The sequence of this T cell receptor (beta chain) was determined in a study of PD-1 blockade in classical Hodgkin lymphoma. Study results and limitations: Reports indicated that newly diagnosed patients had lower baseline TCR diversity than healthy donors did. By C4D1, diversity of CD4+ TCRs had risen significantly, whereas that of CD8+ TCRs had not. Complete responders possessed baseline diversity comparable to newly diagnosed patients. Patients excluded were those beginning nivolumab under 1 year after ASCT.

The V and J ends lost 5 bases and 5 bases, in that order; junction bases with no gene match: 16. Per germline, CDR1 SGHNT and CDR2 YENEEA. The CDR3 extends over 17 amino acids. Documented time point: cycle 4 day 1 (C4D1), after less than seven weeks of nivolumab. All patients relapsed after autologous stem cell transplantation, and brentuximab vedotin exposure varied. With regard to this clone: Its antigen is not known.

TCRdb keeps only in-frame clones here, not all; method: immunoSEQ multiplex PCR. Of tens of thousands of clones listed, roughly 80% are singletons. V is TRBV11-3 and J is TRBJ2-7; 9 bases align to TRBD1. Specimen: peripheral blood mononuclear cells (PBMCs), collected before the fourth cycle of nivolumab. The clonotype comes from a human donor with classical Hodgkin lymphoma. CDR3 amino acids: CASSVRFSGQGFHEQYF. CDR3 nucleotide sequence: TGTGCCAGCAGCGTAAGGTTTAGCGGACAGGGGTTCCACGAGCAGTACTTC.